This TCR beta chain appears in the sequencing data of a study of T cell changes during pregnancy in multiple sclerosis. The protocol was immunoSEQ multiplex PCR, while the TCRdb copy is restricted to in-frame clones and leaves out a portion. The table shows fewer than 35,000 clones, with about 90% occurring only once. The CDR3 consists of 16 residues. Germline V gene sequence: CDR1 MNHNY, CDR2 SVGAGI (reference sequence). V gave up 5 bases and J gave up 7 bases; unmatched junction bases: 10. The source was CD4+ T cells from peripheral blood mononuclear cells, collected in the third trimester of pregnancy. The chain uses TRBV6-6 and TRBJ1-4, with 10 bases fitting TRBD1. This sequence was found in a female donor in good health, enrolled as a control in a pregnancy study. CDR3 nucleotide sequence: TGTGCCAGCAGTCCGGGAGACAGGGGGCGGGTTGAAAAACTGTTTTTT. Translated, it gives CASSPGDRGRVEKLFF.